The rows below give T cell receptor beta chains drawn from one sample of a study of T-cell reconstitution after alpha-beta-depleted transplantation in children. TCRdb called the PCR reads again in MiXCR, with one record for every CDR3 protein. The data show approximately 120,000 distinct CDR3 sequences, roughly 10% seen once. Source: PBMCs, mostly from graft donor cells, taken 180 days after TCRalphabeta/CD19-depleted stem cell transplant. Source of these receptors: a girl less than two years old who had a stem cell transplant for combined immunodeficiency, so the T cells may come from the graft donor. Each CDR3 is given with its conserved first and last residue. Fields, in order: D gene, CDR3 length, clone size, V gene, J gene, CDR3 DNA, CDR3 protein. The D gene is left open where the match is weak. Clone size is given for some rows only: seen once, a few or many times, or a class if the clone is expanded.

D gene: TRBD2
CDR3 length: 15
clone size: few
V gene: TRBV10-3
J gene: TRBJ2-3
CDR3 DNA: TGTGCCACCACGGGACTAGCGGGGTTCACAGATACGCAGTATTTT
CDR3 protein: CATTGLAGFTDTQYF

D gene: -
CDR3 length: 15
clone size: -
V gene: TRBV2
J gene: TRBJ1-5
CDR3 DNA: TGTGCCAGCAGTGACCGGAACGGGCGCAATCAGCCCCAGCATTTT
CDR3 protein: CASSDRNGRNQPQHF

D gene: TRBD2
CDR3 length: 17
clone size: many
V gene: TRBV7-6
J gene: TRBJ2-7
CDR3 DNA: TGTGCCAGCAGCTTAACTAGCGGGGGCTTCCTCTCCTACGAGCAGTACTTC
CDR3 protein: CASSLTSGGFLSYEQYF

D gene: -
CDR3 length: 12
clone size: -
V gene: TRBV20-1
J gene: TRBJ2-3
CDR3 DNA: TGCAGTGCTAAAGCCAGCACAGATACGCAGTATTTT
CDR3 protein: CSAKASTDTQYF

D gene: -
CDR3 length: 17
clone size: -
V gene: TRBV12-3/TRBV12-4
J gene: TRBJ2-5
CDR3 DNA: TGTGCCAGCAGCCTCCGCCGGACCGCTTCATCCCAAGAGACCCAGTACTTC
CDR3 protein: CASSLRRTASSQETQYF

D gene: -
CDR3 length: 12
clone size: -
V gene: TRBV10-3
J gene: TRBJ2-2
CDR3 DNA: TGTGCCATCAGGGGGGACACCGGGGAGCTGTTTTTT
CDR3 protein: CAIRGDTGELFF

D gene: TRBD2
CDR3 length: 15
clone size: few
V gene: TRBV5-5
J gene: TRBJ2-7
CDR3 DNA: TGTGCCAGCAGCTTGCGCGGGAGGGGATCCTACGAGCAGTACTTC
CDR3 protein: CASSLRGRGSYEQYF

D gene: -
CDR3 length: 15
clone size: few
V gene: TRBV7-9
J gene: TRBJ2-1
CDR3 DNA: TGTGCCAGCAGCCTTTTTGTAAGACAGGCCAATGAGCAGTTCTTC
CDR3 protein: CASSLFVRQANEQFF

D gene: TRBD1
CDR3 length: 14
clone size: few
V gene: TRBV7-2
J gene: TRBJ1-1
CDR3 DNA: TGTGCCAGCAGCTTAACAGGGGCGTACACTGAAGCTTTCTTT
CDR3 protein: CASSLTGAYTEAFF

D gene: TRBD2
CDR3 length: 15
clone size: -
V gene: TRBV9
J gene: TRBJ2-5
CDR3 DNA: TGTGCCAGCTCCCGGCTTAGCGGGAGGGATGAGACCCAGTACTTC
CDR3 protein: CASSRLSGRDETQYF

D gene: TRBD2
CDR3 length: 15
clone size: -
V gene: TRBV7-2
J gene: TRBJ2-1
CDR3 DNA: TGTGCCAGCAGCTTAGTTTCTAGCGGCCACAATGAGCAGTTCTTC
CDR3 protein: CASSLVSSGHNEQFF

D gene: -
CDR3 length: 15
clone size: once
V gene: TRBV5-1
J gene: TRBJ2-5
CDR3 DNA: TGCGCCAGCGGCTTGGGGGGACCGAACCAAGAGACCCAGTACTTC
CDR3 protein: CASGLGGPNQETQYF

D gene: TRBD2
CDR3 length: 16
clone size: few
V gene: TRBV29-1
J gene: TRBJ2-1
CDR3 DNA: TGCAGCGTTGAAGGATGGGCTAGCGGGAGGAGAGGTGAGCAGTTCTTC
CDR3 protein: CSVEGWASGRRGEQFF

D gene: -
CDR3 length: 12
clone size: few
V gene: TRBV10-3
J gene: TRBJ2-1
CDR3 DNA: TGTGCCATCAGTGGAGGAGGGGGTGAGCAGTTCTTC
CDR3 protein: CAISGGGGEQFF

D gene: TRBD1
CDR3 length: 17
clone size: few
V gene: TRBV14
J gene: TRBJ2-2
CDR3 DNA: TGTGCCAGCAGCCAAGAAGGGACAGGGGGTGACACCGGGGAGCTGTTTTTT
CDR3 protein: CASSQEGTGGDTGELFF

D gene: -
CDR3 length: 13
clone size: -
V gene: TRBV19
J gene: TRBJ2-1
CDR3 DNA: TGTGCCAGTAGTTCGACTAGGATCAATGAGCAGTTCTTC
CDR3 protein: CASSSTRINEQFF

D gene: -
CDR3 length: 16
clone size: once
V gene: TRBV7-2
J gene: TRBJ2-5
CDR3 DNA: TGTGCCAGCAGCTTAGAGAGGCGGGACAGTCAAGAGACCCAGTACTTC
CDR3 protein: CASSLERRDSQETQYF

D gene: -
CDR3 length: 13
clone size: few
V gene: TRBV6-1
J gene: TRBJ1-2
CDR3 DNA: TGTGCCAGCAGTGGGGGGCGCTTCTATGGCTACACCTTC
CDR3 protein: CASSGGRFYGYTF

D gene: -
CDR3 length: 18
clone size: -
V gene: TRBV7-8
J gene: TRBJ1-5
CDR3 DNA: TGTGCCAGCAGCTTAATCGACAGACCCTATACAAGCAATCAGCCCCAGCATTTT
CDR3 protein: CASSLIDRPYTSNQPQHF

D gene: TRBD2
CDR3 length: 15
clone size: -
V gene: TRBV20-1
J gene: TRBJ2-1
CDR3 DNA: TGCAGTGCTAGAGAAGCGGGAGGAGGCACTAATGAGCAGTTCTTC
CDR3 protein: CSAREAGGGTNEQFF

D gene: -
CDR3 length: 15
clone size: -
V gene: TRBV27
J gene: TRBJ2-7
CDR3 DNA: TGTGCCAGCAGTTTGTTCGGGGGAAGGACCTACGAGCAGTACTTC
CDR3 protein: CASSLFGGRTYEQYF

D gene: TRBD1
CDR3 length: 16
clone size: -
V gene: TRBV9
J gene: TRBJ1-2
CDR3 DNA: TGTGCCAGCAGCGGCAAAACGACAGGGAAAGACTATGGCTACACCTTC
CDR3 protein: CASSGKTTGKDYGYTF

D gene: TRBD1
CDR3 length: 16
clone size: few
V gene: TRBV5-5
J gene: TRBJ1-2
CDR3 DNA: TGTGCCAGCAGCCGTGGAGGGACAGCGACTAACTATGGCTACACCTTC
CDR3 protein: CASSRGGTATNYGYTF

D gene: -
CDR3 length: 12
clone size: few
V gene: TRBV29-1
J gene: TRBJ2-5
CDR3 DNA: TGCAGCGTTAGGGGGGCGCAAGAGACCCAGTACTTC
CDR3 protein: CSVRGAQETQYF

D gene: TRBD1
CDR3 length: 17
clone size: -
V gene: TRBV9
J gene: TRBJ1-6
CDR3 DNA: TGTGCCAGCTGCCAAGAATGGGGACAGGGGTATAATTCACCCCTCCACTTT
CDR3 protein: CASCQEWGQGYNSPLHF

D gene: -
CDR3 length: 10
clone size: -
V gene: TRBV29-1
J gene: TRBJ2-1
CDR3 DNA: TGCAGCGTTTATCCCAATGAGCAGTTCTTC
CDR3 protein: CSVYPNEQFF

D gene: -
CDR3 length: 14
clone size: few
V gene: TRBV20-1
J gene: TRBJ2-5
CDR3 DNA: TGCAGTGCTAGAGTCTCGACTGGCCAAGAGACCCAGTACTTC
CDR3 protein: CSARVSTGQETQYF

D gene: -
CDR3 length: 14
clone size: -
V gene: TRBV7-2
J gene: TRBJ2-7
CDR3 DNA: TGTGCCAGCAGCCCAAGGACCCCCTCGAGGGAGCAGTACTTC
CDR3 protein: CASSPRTPSREQYF

D gene: TRBD1
CDR3 length: 17
clone size: few
V gene: TRBV7-3
J gene: TRBJ2-2
CDR3 DNA: TGTGCCAGCAGCTTATCTTTCAGCACAGGGGGACCCGGGGAGCTGTTTTTT
CDR3 protein: CASSLSFSTGGPGELFF